Only a few counts were recorded for the clone carrying this T cell receptor (beta chain). Its matching antigen is unknown. The sample belongs to a study of T cells in Graves' hyperthyroidism and ophthalmopathy. Findings and caveats of the study: Among clonotypes expanded in thyroid above 0.001, most were also found in blood.

Researchers defined stable Graves' hyperthyroidism as no ophthalmopathy progression within 18 months. It was uncontrolled infection, other autoimmune disease, pregnancy or lactation that excluded patients. PBMCs were sourced from around 10 ml fresh peripheral blood. RNA transcripts yielded amplified TCR beta CDR3 regions. Initially, a first-round RT-PCR of the TCR CDR3 employed the HTBI primer set. TCRdb passed the multiplex PCR reads through MiXCR, listing each CDR3 protein once. Counted here are under 350,000 distinct CDR3 sequences, about 20% occurring once; the ten biggest clones make up roughly 49%. Sequences were obtained from blood. This receptor was identified in a woman in her fifties or sixties with Graves' hyperthyroidism.

For the CDR3, the DNA is TGTGCCAGCAGTGTGGGATCAGAATACGAGCAGTACTTC. Protein sequence: CASSVGSEYEQYF. J is TRBJ2-7 and V is TRBV12-3 or TRBV12-4; D ambiguous. V lost 5 bases, J lost 4 bases, and 12 bases lay in between. CDR3 length: 13 residues.